Listed below are T cell receptor beta chains from one sample, sequenced in a study of spatial heterogeneity in lung cancer. One entry per CDR3 protein, called by TCRdb with MiXCR from the 5' RACE reads. In the table there are roughly 39,000 distinct CDR3 sequences, over 6.5% of which are singletons. The sequenced sample was PBMCs, obtained at surgery. These receptor sequences come from a female donor with early-stage non-small cell lung cancer. Both conserved end residues are part of each CDR3. A D gene is named only where the DNA matches it firmly. Not every row has a clone size; where given, it reads once, few, many or a size class.

TRBV7-2,many,.,TRBJ1-5,TGTGCCAGCAGCTTAGATTTGGGTGTTCAGCCCCAGCATTTT,CASSLDLGVQPQHF
TRBV6-6,many,TRBD1,TRBJ2-7,TGTGCCAGCAGATGGGGACAGGAAACCTACGAGCAGTACTTC,CASRWGQETYEQYF
TRBV5-1,few,TRBD1,TRBJ1-1,TGCGCCAGCAGCACAACAGGGGGCGTCACTGAAGCTTTCTTT,CASSTTGGVTEAFF
TRBV7-8,many,.,TRBJ1-2,TGTGCCAGCAGCCCCGCTCAGGGTATTACCGCCGGCTACACCTTC,CASSPAQGITAGYTF
TRBV29-1,many,.,TRBJ2-5,TGCAGCGTTGAAGGTTCGGTCTCCCAAGAGACCCAGTACTTC,CSVEGSVSQETQYF
TRBV4-1,many,.,TRBJ2-2,TGCGCCAGCACCCTGGGAGGACGGCGCGGGGAGCTGTTTTTT,CASTLGGRRGELFF
TRBV5-1,few,TRBD1,TRBJ2-6,TGCGCCAGCAGCTTTAAGGGGGCCTCTTCTGGGGCCAACGTCCTGACTTTC,CASSFKGASSGANVLTF
TRBV5-1,few,.,TRBJ2-5,TGCGCCAGCAGCTCCGCAGGGTCGGAGACCCAGTACTTC,CASSSAGSETQYF
TRBV28,large,TRBD1,TRBJ1-1,TGTGCCAGCAGTGGGGACAGGGGAAACACTGAAGCTTTCTTT,CASSGDRGNTEAFF
TRBV5-1,many,.,TRBJ1-1,TGCGCCAGCAGCTTGACAGGGATGAACACTGAAGCTTTCTTT,CASSLTGMNTEAFF
TRBV5-1,many,TRBD1,TRBJ2-5,TGCGCCAGCACCTTGACAGGGCCCTACCAAGAGACCCAGTACTTC,CASTLTGPYQETQYF
TRBV6-2/TRBV6-3,.,.,TRBJ2-7,TGTGCCAGCAGTCGGTCATCAGCCCCCGAGCAGTACTTC,CASSRSSAPEQYF
TRBV7-2,many,.,TRBJ2-4,TGTGCCAGCAGCTTATTAGGGGCTCAGGCCAAAAACATTCAGTACTTC,CASSLLGAQAKNIQYF
TRBV2,many,.,TRBJ2-5,TGTGCCAGCAGAATACAGGGTCGAGAGACCCAGTACTTC,CASRIQGRETQYF
TRBV7-3,many,.,TRBJ2-2,TGTGCCAGCAGCTTCGGGACTGCTTATACCGGGGAGCTGTTTTTT,CASSFGTAYTGELFF
TRBV5-1,.,.,TRBJ2-7,TGCGCCAGCAGCTTGGGGCAGGAAGGCGAGCAGTACTTC,CASSLGQEGEQYF
TRBV12-3/TRBV12-4,many,.,TRBJ2-3,TGTGCCAGCAGTTTGGACGGCATCACAGATACGCAGTATTTT,CASSLDGITDTQYF
TRBV2,many,.,TRBJ2-1,TGTGCCAGCCATTACCACAATGAGCAGTTCTTC,CASHYHNEQFF
TRBV18,few,TRBD2,TRBJ2-1,TGTGCCAGCTCACGTGGACTAGCGGGGGACAATGAGCAGTTCTTC,CASSRGLAGDNEQFF
TRBV29-1,many,TRBD2,TRBJ2-3,TGCAGCGTTGCGGGGACTAGCTCCACAGATACGCAGTATTTT,CSVAGTSSTDTQYF
TRBV4-1,many,.,TRBJ1-6,TGCGCCAGCAGCCAAGAGGGCAGGGTCGGTAATTCACCCCTCCACTTT,CASSQEGRVGNSPLHF
TRBV7-2,many,.,TRBJ1-6,TGTGCCAGCGGAACCCGGACTGGGGATTCACCCCTCCACTTT,CASGTRTGDSPLHF
TRBV12-3/TRBV12-4,.,.,TRBJ2-2,TGTGCCAGTGGGAGGAGCAGGGACACCGGGGAGCTGTTTTTT,CASGRSRDTGELFF
TRBV18,many,.,TRBJ2-3,TGTGCCAGCTCACCACCAGAATACCTCGGCACAGATACGCAGTATTTT,CASSPPEYLGTDTQYF
TRBV5-1,many,.,TRBJ1-1,TGCGCCAGCAGCTTGAATGGTGATGGTGAAGCTTTCTTT,CASSLNGDGEAFF
TRBV6-2/TRBV6-3,many,.,TRBJ1-5,TGTGCCAGCGGCTTTTCAGGGCCCCAGCATTTT,CASGFSGPQHF
TRBV29-1,.,.,TRBJ2-4,TGCGGCGTTGGAGGACACCGAGGGGCCAAAAACATTCAGTACTTC,CGVGGHRGAKNIQYF
TRBV4-1,many,TRBD2,TRBJ2-5,TGCGCCAGCAGCCCGAGGCCTAGCGGGGGGGCAGGAGAGACCCAGTACTTC,CASSPRPSGGAGETQYF
TRBV10-3,many,.,TRBJ2-4,TGTGCCATCTATTCCGGGACTGGGGACATTCAGTACTTC,CAIYSGTGDIQYF
TRBV5-1,.,.,TRBJ1-3,TGCGCCAGCAGCTTGGAAGGGCTCTTCTCTGGAAACACCATATATTTT,CASSLEGLFSGNTIYF
TRBV6-5,few,.,TRBJ1-1,TGTGCCAGCAGTTACGGCGCAGTCCCCCCGAACACTGAAGCTTTCTTT,CASSYGAVPPNTEAFF
TRBV19,.,TRBD1,TRBJ1-2,TGTGCCAGTAGACCCGGACAGGCTTCAGCTAACTATGGCTACACCTTC,CASRPGQASANYGYTF
TRBV20-1,many,.,TRBJ1-2,TGCAGTGCTAGGTCGGGGACCTATGGCTACACCTTC,CSARSGTYGYTF
TRBV25-1,few,.,TRBJ1-2,TGTGCCAGTAATCAGGGAGATAGCGACTATGGCTACACCTTC,CASNQGDSDYGYTF
TRBV7-2,.,TRBD2,TRBJ2-2,TGTGCCAGCAGCTTAGTGGGGACTAGCGGGCGCGGGGAGCTGTTTTTT,CASSLVGTSGRGELFF
TRBV27,.,.,TRBJ1-6,TGTGCCAGCAGTTTATCGGGGCGTTCACCCCTCCACTTT,CASSLSGRSPLHF
TRBV7-9,few,.,TRBJ2-3,TGTGCCAGTCAGTGGGGTCCCACAGATACGCAGTATTTT,CASQWGPTDTQYF
TRBV28,many,.,TRBJ1-5,TGTGCCAGCAGTTTTTACGTCAATCAGCCCCAGCATTTT,CASSFYVNQPQHF
TRBV18,many,.,TRBJ2-3,TGTGCCAGCTCACCAGAGGACGGTCAGGATACGCAGTATTTT,CASSPEDGQDTQYF
TRBV27,few,.,TRBJ2-7,TGTGCCAGCAGTTTAGAACCCGGGACCCCCTCTCCCGAGCAGTACTTC,CASSLEPGTPSPEQYF
TRBV20-1,.,TRBD1,TRBJ1-2,TGCAGTGCTCTCCCCGACAGGGGAACTAACTATGGCTACACCTTC,CSALPDRGTNYGYTF
TRBV12-5,many,.,TRBJ1-1,TGTGCTAGTGGAGGGACGGGCGGGGACACTGAAGCTTTCTTT,CASGGTGGDTEAFF